A selection of T cell receptor beta chains follows, all from one sample in a study of CD8+CD57+ T cells in acquired aplastic anemia. TCRdb passed the reads through MiXCR, listing each CDR3 protein once. This table has approximately 81,000 distinct CDR3 sequences, approximately 45% appearing once. Sequencing used sorted CD4+, CD8+, or CD8+CD57+ T cells (not recorded which) from PBMCs. The receptors here all came from a human donor in good health, serving as a control. CDR3s include the opening cysteine and the closing phenylalanine or tryptophan. D genes are given only for firm matches. Clone size is not always given. Where it is, it says once, few, many or a class for expanded clones.

V	D	J	size	CDR3	DNA
TRBV19	.	TRBJ2-2	.	CASSIVGTLITGELFF	TGTGCCAGTAGTATAGTCGGGACACTTATCACCGGGGAGCTGTTTTTT
TRBV28	.	TRBJ2-7	.	CASSWGPNEQYF	TGTGCCAGCAGTTGGGGCCCCAATGAGCAGTACTTC
TRBV6-1	TRBD1	TRBJ1-1	.	CASSGQGPPQAFF	TGTGCCAGCAGTGGACAGGGGCCGCCCCAAGCTTTCTTT
TRBV19	.	TRBJ1-6	.	CATENNSPLHF	TGTGCCACAGAGAATAATTCACCCCTCCACTTT
TRBV2	TRBD1	TRBJ2-7	.	CASSPGTVYSYEQYF	TGTGCCAGCAGTCCGGGGACAGTCTACTCCTACGAGCAGTACTTC
TRBV7-6	.	TRBJ2-1	many	CASSLTGDNEQFF	TGTGCCAGCAGCCTAACGGGGGATAATGAGCAGTTCTTC
TRBV9	TRBD1	TRBJ1-5	many	CASSVGTGLGQPQHF	TGTGCCAGCAGCGTTGGGACAGGGCTCGGTCAGCCCCAGCATTTT
TRBV4-2	.	TRBJ1-2	.	CASSQEPQGSYGYTF	TGTGCCAGCAGCCAAGAGCCCCAGGGGAGCTATGGCTACACCTTC
TRBV7-9	TRBD2	TRBJ2-7	many	CASSLVGSGRGYEQYF	TGTGCCAGCAGCTTAGTTGGGAGCGGGAGAGGGTACGAGCAGTACTTC
TRBV20-1	.	TRBJ2-5	.	CSANLAYQETQYF	TGCAGTGCTAACCTAGCGTATCAAGAGACCCAGTACTTC
TRBV15	.	TRBJ2-7	.	CATSRDRAGTAYEQYF	TGTGCCACCAGCAGAGATCGGGCAGGGACGGCCTACGAGCAGTACTTC
TRBV25-1	.	TRBJ1-1	many	CASSVNTEAFF	TGTGCCAGCAGTGTGAACACTGAAGCTTTCTTT
TRBV24-1	.	TRBJ1-3	.	CATSQSGSGNTIYF	TGTGCCACCAGCCAGTCAGGGTCCGGAAACACCATATATTTT
TRBV11-2	.	TRBJ2-1	many	CASQGHTSYNEQFF	TGTGCCAGCCAGGGACATACCTCCTACAATGAGCAGTTCTTC
TRBV19	.	TRBJ1-2	.	CASSITVRLDGYTF	TGTGCCAGTAGTATCACGGTACGGCTGGATGGCTACACCTTC
TRBV20-1	.	TRBJ1-2	many	CSARDRFTNYGYTF	TGCAGTGCTAGAGATCGGTTCACTAACTATGGCTACACCTTC
TRBV27	TRBD2	TRBJ2-7	.	CASTTTGGTYERYF	TGTGCCAGCACTACCACGGGGGGAACCTACGAGCGGTACTTC
TRBV9	.	TRBJ2-1	.	CASSQGPNEQFF	TGCGCCAGCAGCCAAGGCCCCAATGAGCAGTTCTTC
TRBV12-3/TRBV12-4	TRBD2	TRBJ2-3	.	CASGGLAASTDTQYF	TGTGCCAGCGGCGGACTAGCGGCTAGCACAGATACGCAGTATTTT
TRBV29-1	TRBD1	TRBJ1-2	once	CSVEEWTGPKGYTF	TGCAGCGTTGAAGAGTGGACAGGTCCAAAGGGCTACACCTTC
TRBV6-5	TRBD1	TRBJ1-1	many	CASSPGQGPEAFF	TGTGCCAGCAGCCCGGGACAGGGCCCTGAAGCTTTCTTT
TRBV4-1	.	TRBJ1-3	few	CASSQFEATGNTIYF	TGCGCCAGCAGCCAATTCGAGGCGACAGGAAACACCATATATTTT
TRBV10-2	TRBD1	TRBJ2-7	.	CASRDRVGEQYF	TGCGCCAGCAGGGACAGGGTCGGCGAGCAGTACTTC
TRBV7-2	TRBD1	TRBJ1-5	.	CASSLQQGAGQPQHF	TGTGCCAGCAGCTTACAACAGGGGGCCGGTCAGCCCCAGCATTTT
TRBV24-1	TRBD1	TRBJ2-3	.	CATSDRDRVADTQYF	TGTGCCACCAGTGATAGGGACAGGGTAGCAGATACGCAGTATTTT
TRBV20-1	.	TRBJ2-3	.	CSARESSQGFLADTQYF	TGCAGTGCTAGAGAAAGCTCCCAGGGGTTCCTTGCAGATACGCAGTATTTT
TRBV4-1	TRBD2	TRBJ2-1	.	CASSPSELAGGPDEQFF	TGCGCCAGCAGCCCGTCCGAACTAGCGGGGGGGCCCGATGAGCAGTTCTTC
TRBV25-1	TRBD1	TRBJ2-3	.	CASSPGQGLHTQYF	TGTGCCAGCTCGCCGGGACAGGGGCTTCATACGCAGTATTTT
TRBV20-1	.	TRBJ1-2	.	CSARMFQRLYGYTF	TGCAGTGCTAGAATGTTTCAGAGACTCTATGGCTACACCTTC
TRBV2	.	TRBJ1-2	.	CASSERVIDGYTF	TGTGCCAGCAGCGAACGGGTAATCGATGGCTACACCTTC
TRBV25-1	.	TRBJ1-5	.	CASSSASVDPNNQPQHF	TGTGCCAGCAGTAGTGCGAGCGTGGACCCGAACAATCAGCCCCAGCATTTT
TRBV7-2	.	TRBJ1-6	once	CASSLAGRRADNSPLHF	TGTGCCAGCAGCTTAGCTGGACGGCGCGCAGATAATTCACCCCTCCACTTT
TRBV27	.	TRBJ2-3	.	CASSLRTSTDTQYF	TGTGCCAGCAGTTTAAGGACTAGCACAGATACGCAGTATTTT
TRBV20-1	.	TRBJ2-1	many	CSARHNNEQFF	TGCAGTGCTAGACATAACAATGAGCAGTTCTTC
TRBV25-1	.	TRBJ2-5	.	CASSPHRVVETQYF	TGTGCCAGCAGCCCCCACAGGGTCGTAGAGACCCAGTACTTC
TRBV15	TRBD1	TRBJ1-5	many	CATSRALQGGYQPQHF	TGTGCCACCAGCAGAGCCCTACAGGGGGGGTATCAGCCCCAGCATTTT
TRBV7-9	.	TRBJ1-3	many	CASSRDNSGNTIYF	TGTGCCAGCAGCAGGGACAACTCTGGAAACACCATATATTTT
TRBV10-2	.	TRBJ1-5	many	CASRPTDSNQPQHF	TGCGCCAGCAGACCTACAGATAGCAATCAGCCCCAGCATTTT
TRBV2	.	TRBJ1-1	.	CASRESGTEAFF	TGTGCCAGCAGGGAATCAGGGACTGAAGCTTTCTTT
TRBV27	.	TRBJ2-7	few	CASSLSSGFYEQYF	TGTGCCAGCAGTTTATCCTCCGGGTTTTACGAGCAGTACTTC
TRBV7-9	.	TRBJ1-5	many	CASSSVGSNQPQHF	TGTGCCAGCAGCTCTGTGGGTAGCAATCAGCCCCAGCATTTT
TRBV20-1	TRBD1	TRBJ1-1	many	CSARDLRTGRMSGGEAFF	TGCAGTGCTAGAGATCTAAGGACAGGCAGGATGAGTGGAGGTGAAGCTTTCTTT
TRBV5-1	.	TRBJ1-6	once	CASSLGRINSPLHF	TGCGCCAGCAGCTTGGGACGGATTAATTCACCCCTCCACTTT
TRBV3-1	TRBD1	TRBJ2-7	.	CASSQGTAAYEQYF	TGTGCCAGCAGCCAGGGGACAGCCGCCTACGAGCAGTACTTC
TRBV19	.	TRBJ1-5	once	CATGAGREPQHF	TGTGCCACTGGGGCGGGTCGGGAGCCCCAGCATTTT
TRBV10-1	.	TRBJ2-6	few	CASSPPGANVLTF	TGCGCCAGCTCTCCTCCTGGGGCCAACGTCCTGACTTTC
TRBV2	.	TRBJ1-1	many	CASSSGLMNTEAFF	TGTGCCAGCAGTTCAGGGCTGATGAACACTGAAGCTTTCTTT
TRBV27	TRBD2	TRBJ2-3	few	CASSRRGASTDTQYF	TGTGCCAGCAGCCGGCGGGGGGCTAGCACAGATACGCAGTATTTT
TRBV25-1	TRBD2	TRBJ2-3	.	CASSALAGGSSGDTQYF	TGTGCCAGCAGTGCCCTAGCGGGAGGGTCCTCCGGAGATACGCAGTATTTT
TRBV10-3	.	TRBJ1-1	.	CAISEKGRRTEAFF	TGTGCCATCAGTGAAAAGGGGAGGCGGACTGAAGCTTTCTTT
TRBV15	TRBD1	TRBJ1-4	.	CATSDRVGEKLFF	TGTGCCACCAGCGACAGGGTTGGCGAAAAACTGTTTTTT
TRBV7-8	TRBD2	TRBJ2-5	many	CASSLWGGHQETQYF	TGTGCCAGCAGCTTATGGGGGGGTCACCAAGAGACCCAGTACTTC
TRBV12-3/TRBV12-4	.	TRBJ2-7	many	CASSLPPGMFYEQYF	TGTGCCAGCAGTTTACCACCAGGGATGTTCTACGAGCAGTACTTC
TRBV29-1	.	TRBJ1-2	many	CSVGTGPNYGYTF	TGCAGCGTTGGTACAGGGCCTAACTATGGCTACACCTTC